The present entry profiles one TCR beta chain with its context. These data come from a study of blood T cell repertoires in COVID-19. Study-level information: Italy, Spain and the United States were the sources of the convalescent and acute COVID-19 samples. T cells, B-cell-depleted T cells, or PBMCs provided the cDNA or gDNA that served as material.

Study processing details: Estimation of nucleated cell counts relied on the amplification of reference gene primers. Libraries were prepared by immunoSEQ multiplex PCR; TCRdb keeps only in-frame clonotypes and omits some of them. V, J and clone size derive from that table, while D and trimming were established from the DNA sequence. The sample carries under 150,000 clones, roughly 80% recorded once. V trimming: 5 bases; J trimming: 7 bases; junction bases outside the gene matches: 7. This CDR3 region has 16 residues. Germline V gene sequence: CDR1 SEHNR, CDR2 FQNEAQ (reference sequence). The V gene is TRBV7-9, the J gene TRBJ2-1; 14 bases agree with TRBD2. The source material was PBMCs or T cells enriched from blood (not recorded which). The TCR originated in a man between 40 and 49 years old with acute COVID-19. CDR3 amino acids: CASSRGLAGGWNEQFF. DNA of the CDR3: TGTGCCAGCAGCCGAGGACTAGCGGGGGGTTGGAATGAGCAGTTCTTC.